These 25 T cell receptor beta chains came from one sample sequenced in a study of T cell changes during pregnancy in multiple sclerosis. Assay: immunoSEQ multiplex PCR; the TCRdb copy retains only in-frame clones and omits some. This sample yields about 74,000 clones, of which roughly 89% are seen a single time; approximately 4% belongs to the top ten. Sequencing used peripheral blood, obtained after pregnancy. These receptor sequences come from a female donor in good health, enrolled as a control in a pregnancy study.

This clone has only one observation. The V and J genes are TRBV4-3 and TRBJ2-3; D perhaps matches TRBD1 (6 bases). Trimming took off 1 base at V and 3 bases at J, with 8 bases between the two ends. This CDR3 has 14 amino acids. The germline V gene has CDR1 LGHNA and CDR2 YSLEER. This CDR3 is CASSQATGTDTQYF. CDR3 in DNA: TGCGCCAGCAGCCAAGCGACAGGTACAGATACGCAGTATTTT.

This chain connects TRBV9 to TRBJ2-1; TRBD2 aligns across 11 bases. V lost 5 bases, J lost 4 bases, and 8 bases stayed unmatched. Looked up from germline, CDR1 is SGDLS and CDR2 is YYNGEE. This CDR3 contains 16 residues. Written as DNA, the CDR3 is TGTGCCAGCAGTGACTTAGCGGGAGGGATTTACAATGAGCAGTTCTTC. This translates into CASSDLAGGIYNEQFF.

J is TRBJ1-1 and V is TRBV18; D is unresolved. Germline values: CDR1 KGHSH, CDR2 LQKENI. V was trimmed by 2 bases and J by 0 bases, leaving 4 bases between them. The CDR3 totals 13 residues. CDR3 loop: CASSPTMNTEAFF. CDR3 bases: TGTGCCAGCTCACCAACAATGAACACTGAAGCTTTCTTT.

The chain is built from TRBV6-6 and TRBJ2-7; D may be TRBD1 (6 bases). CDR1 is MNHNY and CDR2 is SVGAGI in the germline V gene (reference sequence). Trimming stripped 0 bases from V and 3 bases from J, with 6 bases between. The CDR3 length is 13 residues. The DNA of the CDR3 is TGTGCCAGCAGTTACTCCAGGGGCTACGAGCAGTACTTC. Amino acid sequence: CASSYSRGYEQYF.

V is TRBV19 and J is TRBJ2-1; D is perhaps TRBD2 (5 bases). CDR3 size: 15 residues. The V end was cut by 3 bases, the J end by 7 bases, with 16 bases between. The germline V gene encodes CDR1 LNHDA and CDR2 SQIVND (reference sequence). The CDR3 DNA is TGTGCCAGTAGTATGACTAACCTACGGTCGAATGAGCAGTTCTTC. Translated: CASSMTNLRSNEQFF.

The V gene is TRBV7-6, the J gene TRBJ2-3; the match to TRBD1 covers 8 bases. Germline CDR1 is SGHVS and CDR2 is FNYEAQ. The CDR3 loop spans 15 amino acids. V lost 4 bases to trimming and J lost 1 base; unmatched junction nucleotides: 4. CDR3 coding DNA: TGTGCCAGCAGCTCGACAGGGGCCCGCACAGATACGCAGTATTTT. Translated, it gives CASSSTGARTDTQYF.

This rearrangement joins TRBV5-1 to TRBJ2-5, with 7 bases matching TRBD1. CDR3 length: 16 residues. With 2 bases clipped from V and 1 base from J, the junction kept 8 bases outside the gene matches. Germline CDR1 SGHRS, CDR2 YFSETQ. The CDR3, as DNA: TGCGCCAGCAGCTTCTCACCGACAGGGAGCCAAGAGACCCAGTACTTC. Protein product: CASSFSPTGSQETQYF.

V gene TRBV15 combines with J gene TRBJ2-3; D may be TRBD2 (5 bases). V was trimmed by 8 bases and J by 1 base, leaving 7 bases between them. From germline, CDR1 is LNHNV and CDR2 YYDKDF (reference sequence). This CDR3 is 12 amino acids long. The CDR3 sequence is CATREGTDTQYF. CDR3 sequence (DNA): TGTGCCACCCGGGAAGGCACAGATACGCAGTATTTT. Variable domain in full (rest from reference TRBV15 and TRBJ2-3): DAMVIQNPRYQVTQFGKPVTLSCSQTLNHNVMYWYQQKSSQAPKLLFHYYDKDFNNEADTPDNFQSRRPNTSFCFLDIRSPGLGDTAMYLCATREGTDTQYFGPGTRLTVL.

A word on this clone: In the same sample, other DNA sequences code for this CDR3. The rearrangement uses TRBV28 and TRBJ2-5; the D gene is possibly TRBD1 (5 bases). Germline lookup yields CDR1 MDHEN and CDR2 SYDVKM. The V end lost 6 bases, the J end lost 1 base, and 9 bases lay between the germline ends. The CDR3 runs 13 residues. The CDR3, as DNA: TGTGCCAGCAGGTTAACAGGCCAAGAGACCCAGTACTTC. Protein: CASRLTGQETQYF.

The CDR3 coding sequence is TGTGCCAGCTCACCGTTAGGAGCTGAACCGTACAATGAGCAGTTCTTC. Protein sequence: CASSPLGAEPYNEQFF. The V and J genes are TRBV18 and TRBJ2-1; D unresolved. The CDR3 contains 16 residues. The V and J ends lost 3 bases and 4 bases respectively, with 16 bases between them. The germline CDR1 and CDR2 sequences are KGHSH and LQKENI.

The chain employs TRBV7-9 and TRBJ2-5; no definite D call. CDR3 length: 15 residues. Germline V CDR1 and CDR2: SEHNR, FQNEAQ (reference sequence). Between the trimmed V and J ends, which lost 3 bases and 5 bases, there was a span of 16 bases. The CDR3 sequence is CASSFRRLGRETQYF. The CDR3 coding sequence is TGTGCCAGCAGCTTTCGCCGACTCGGCCGGGAGACCCAGTACTTC.

The chain's CDR3 is CASSSVQGGYGYTF. The CDR3, as DNA: TGCGCCAGCAGCTCGGTCCAGGGGGGCTATGGCTACACCTTC. The chain couples TRBV5-1 to TRBJ1-2; 7 bases line up with TRBD1. The CDR3 has 14 amino acids. The germline V gene encodes CDR1 SGHRS and CDR2 YFSETQ. The ends lost 3 bases at V and 4 bases at J; junction bases unmatched: 6.

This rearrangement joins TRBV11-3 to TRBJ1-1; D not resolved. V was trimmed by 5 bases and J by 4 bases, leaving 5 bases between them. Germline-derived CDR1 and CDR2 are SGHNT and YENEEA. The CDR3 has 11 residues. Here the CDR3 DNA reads TGTGCCAGCAGCCGGGGCACTGAAGCTTTCTTT. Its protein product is CASSRGTEAFF.

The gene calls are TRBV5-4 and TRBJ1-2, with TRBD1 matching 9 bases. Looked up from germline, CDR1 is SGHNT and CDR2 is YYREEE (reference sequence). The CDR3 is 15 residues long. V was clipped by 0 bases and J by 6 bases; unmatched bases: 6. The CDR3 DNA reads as TGTGCCAGCAGCTTGGAGGGACAGGGACTGGATGGCTACACCTTC. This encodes CASSLEGQGLDGYTF.

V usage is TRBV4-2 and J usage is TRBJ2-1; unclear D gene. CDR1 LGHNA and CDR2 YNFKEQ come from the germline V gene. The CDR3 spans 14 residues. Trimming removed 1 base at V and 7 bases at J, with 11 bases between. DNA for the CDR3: TGTGCCAGCAGCCAAGTATTTCCACAAAATGAGCAGTTCTTC. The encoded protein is CASSQVFPQNEQFF.

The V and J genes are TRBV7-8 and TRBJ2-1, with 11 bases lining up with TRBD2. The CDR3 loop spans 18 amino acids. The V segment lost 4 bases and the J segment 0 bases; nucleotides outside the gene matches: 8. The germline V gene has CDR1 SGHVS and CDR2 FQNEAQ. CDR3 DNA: TGTGCCAGCAGCTCTGTTACTAGCGGGGGCCCCTCCTACAATGAGCAGTTCTTC. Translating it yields CASSSVTSGGPSYNEQFF.

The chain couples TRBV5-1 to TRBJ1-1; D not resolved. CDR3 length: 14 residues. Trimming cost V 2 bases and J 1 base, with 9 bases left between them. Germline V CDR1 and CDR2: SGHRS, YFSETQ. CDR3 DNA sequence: TGCGCCAGCAGCTTAAGCACTGGGAACACTGAAGCTTTCTTT. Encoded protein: CASSLSTGNTEAFF.

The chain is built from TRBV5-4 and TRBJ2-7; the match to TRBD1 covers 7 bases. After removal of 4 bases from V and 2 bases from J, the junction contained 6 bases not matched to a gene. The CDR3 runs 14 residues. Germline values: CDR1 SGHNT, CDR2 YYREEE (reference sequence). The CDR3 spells CASSLRQGTYEQYF. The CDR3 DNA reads TGTGCCAGCAGCCTGCGACAGGGAACCTACGAGCAGTACTTC.

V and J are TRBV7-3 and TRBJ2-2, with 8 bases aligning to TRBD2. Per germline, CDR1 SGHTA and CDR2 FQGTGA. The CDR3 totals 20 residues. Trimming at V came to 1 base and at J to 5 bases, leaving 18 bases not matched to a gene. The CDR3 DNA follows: TGTGCCAGCAGCTTAAAGGGGCGGGGGGTGTGGGCCGAGGAGACCGGGGAGCTGTTTTTT. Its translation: CASSLKGRGVWAEETGELFF.

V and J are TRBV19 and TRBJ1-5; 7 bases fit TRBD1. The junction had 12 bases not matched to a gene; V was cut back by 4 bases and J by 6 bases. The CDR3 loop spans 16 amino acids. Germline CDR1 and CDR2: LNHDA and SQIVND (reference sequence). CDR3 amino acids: CASSTKGARRGQPQHF. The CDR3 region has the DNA TGTGCCAGTAGTACAAAGGGGGCGCGAAGGGGTCAGCCCCAGCATTTT.

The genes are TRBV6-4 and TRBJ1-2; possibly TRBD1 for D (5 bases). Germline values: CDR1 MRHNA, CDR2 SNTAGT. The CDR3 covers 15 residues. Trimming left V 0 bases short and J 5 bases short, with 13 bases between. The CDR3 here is CASSDSSMTDYGYTF. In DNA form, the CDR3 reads TGTGCCAGCAGTGACTCCTCTATGACAGATTATGGCTACACCTTC.

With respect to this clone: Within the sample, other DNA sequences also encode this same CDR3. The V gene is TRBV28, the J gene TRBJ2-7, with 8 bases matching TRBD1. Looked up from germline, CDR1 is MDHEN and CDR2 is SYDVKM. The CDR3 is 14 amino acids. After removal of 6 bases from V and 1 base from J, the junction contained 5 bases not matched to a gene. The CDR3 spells CASSSRQGSYEQYF. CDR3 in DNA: TGTGCCAGCAGCAGCAGACAGGGGTCCTACGAGCAGTACTTC.

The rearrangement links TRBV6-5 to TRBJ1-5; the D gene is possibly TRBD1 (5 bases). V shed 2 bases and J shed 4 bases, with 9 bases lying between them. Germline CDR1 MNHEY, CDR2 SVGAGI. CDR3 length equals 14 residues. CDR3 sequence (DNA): TGTGCCAGCAGTTACGAAAGGGGTAATCAGCCCCAGCATTTT. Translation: CASSYERGNQPQHF.

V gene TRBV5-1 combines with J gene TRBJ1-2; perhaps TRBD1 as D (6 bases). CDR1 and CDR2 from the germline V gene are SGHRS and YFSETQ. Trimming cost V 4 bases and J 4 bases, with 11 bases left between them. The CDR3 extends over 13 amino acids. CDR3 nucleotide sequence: TGCGCCAGCAGCAGGCAGGACAGCTATGGCTACACCTTC. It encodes CASSRQDSYGYTF.

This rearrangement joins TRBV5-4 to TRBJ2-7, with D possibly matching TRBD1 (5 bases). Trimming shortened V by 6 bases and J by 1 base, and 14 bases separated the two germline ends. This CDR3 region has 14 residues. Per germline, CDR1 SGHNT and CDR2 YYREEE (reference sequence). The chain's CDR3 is CASKGQSQSYEQYF. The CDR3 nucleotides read TGTGCCAGCAAAGGACAAAGCCAATCCTACGAGCAGTACTTC.